The present entry profiles one TCR beta chain with its context. The genes are named according to mouse. Read sequence stops 1 residue before the CDR3 end, and the germline J gene provides the missing end. Germline lookup yields CDR1 FNHDT and CDR2 SITEND (reference sequence). V was trimmed by 2 bases and J by 6 bases, leaving 9 bases between them. The length of the CDR3 is 14 residues. Only in-frame clones appear in the TCRdb table, and some are missing; sequencing was by immunoSEQ multiplex PCR. Of 15,000 to 20,000 clones listed, under 80% are singletons. The data originate from a study of tissue T cells after allogeneic stem cell transplantation.

The clonotype comes from a female BALB/c mouse in good health. The strain's MHC type: H2-d. Source material: spleen. The rearrangement uses TRBV19 and TRBJ1-6, with TRBD1 as a possible D gene (6 bases). TRBJ1-6 is assigned to the ORF class and has an uncertain function. The CDR3 loop reads CASSMRGLNSPLYF. The part of the CDR3 DNA that was read is TGTGCCAGCAGTATGCGGGGGCTTAATTCGCCCCTCTAC.